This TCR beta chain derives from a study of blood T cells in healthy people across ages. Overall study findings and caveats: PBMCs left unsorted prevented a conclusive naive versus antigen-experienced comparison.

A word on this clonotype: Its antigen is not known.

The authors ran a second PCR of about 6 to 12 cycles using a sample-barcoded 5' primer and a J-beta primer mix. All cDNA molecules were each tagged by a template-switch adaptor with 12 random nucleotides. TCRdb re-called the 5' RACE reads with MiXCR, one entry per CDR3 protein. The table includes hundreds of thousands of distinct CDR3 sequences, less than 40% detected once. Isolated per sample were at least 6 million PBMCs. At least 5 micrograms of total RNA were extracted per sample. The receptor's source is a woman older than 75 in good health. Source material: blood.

The CDR3 DNA reads as TGTGCCAGCAGCCAGGACTACCTACAAGAGACCCAGTACTTC. This encodes CASSQDYLQETQYF. The rearrangement joins TRBV7-9 to TRBJ2-5; TRBD2 is a possible D gene (6 bases). Per the germline V gene, CDR1 is SEHNR and CDR2 is FQNEAQ (reference sequence). This CDR3 has 14 residues. Trimming left V 5 bases short and J 2 bases short, with 12 bases between.